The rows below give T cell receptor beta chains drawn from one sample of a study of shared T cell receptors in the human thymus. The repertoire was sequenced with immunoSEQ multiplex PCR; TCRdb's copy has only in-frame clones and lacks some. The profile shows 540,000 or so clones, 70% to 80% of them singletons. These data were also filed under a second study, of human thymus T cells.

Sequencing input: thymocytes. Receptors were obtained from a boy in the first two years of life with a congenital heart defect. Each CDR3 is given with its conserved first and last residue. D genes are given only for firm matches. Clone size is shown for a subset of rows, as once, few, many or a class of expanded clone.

CASSSPGTDNTGELFF	TGCGCCAGCAGCTCCCCCGGGACAGACAACACCGGGGAGCTGTTTTTT	-	TRBD1	TRBV4-3	TRBJ2-2
CASSLEGVPTYEQYF	TGTGCCAGCAGCTTAGAGGGGGTACCCACCTACGAGCAGTACTTC	-	-	TRBV7-2	TRBJ2-7
CASSPDRGTDTQYF	TGTGCCAGCTCACCGGACAGGGGCACAGATACGCAGTATTTT	-	TRBD1	TRBV18	TRBJ2-3
CASSLGQKNSNQPQHF	TGTGCCAGCAGCTTAGGGCAGAAGAATAGCAATCAGCCCCAGCATTTT	-	-	TRBV13	TRBJ1-5
CASRTKRELNEQFF	TGCGCCAGCCGTACGAAGCGGGAGTTGAATGAGCAGTTCTTC	-	TRBD2	TRBV4-3	TRBJ2-1
CASSLSPDRGGGYTEAFF	TGCGCCAGCAGCTTATCCCCCGACAGGGGCGGAGGGTACACTGAAGCTTTCTTT	-	TRBD1	TRBV5-1	TRBJ1-1
CASSFGLAGVNEQFF	TGTGCCAGCAGTTTCGGGCTAGCGGGAGTAAATGAGCAGTTCTTC	-	TRBD2	TRBV27	TRBJ2-1
CAWSVSLGLVHNEQFF	TGTGCCTGGAGTGTGTCGTTAGGACTTGTACACAATGAGCAGTTCTTC	once	-	TRBV30	TRBJ2-1
CASSQRIGSSNQPQHF	TGCGCCAGCAGCCAAAGGATCGGGTCTAGCAATCAGCCCCAGCATTTT	-	-	TRBV4-3	TRBJ1-5
CASRLTTYDYNEQFF	TGTGCCAGCAGATTAACTACTTATGACTACAATGAGCAGTTCTTC	-	-	TRBV7-8	TRBJ2-1
CASVGGSRDTQYF	TGTGCTAGTGTGGGCGGGAGCAGAGATACGCAGTATTTT	-	TRBD2	TRBV12-5	TRBJ2-3
CASRNLGGAYEQYF	TGTGCCAGCCGTAACCTCGGGGGAGCCTACGAGCAGTACTTC	-	-	TRBV6-5	TRBJ2-7
CASSPWREVGELFF	TGTGCCAGCAGTCCTTGGCGGGAAGTCGGGGAGCTGTTTTTT	-	-	TRBV6-5	TRBJ2-2
CASSPRQSTDTQYF	TGTGCCAGCAGCCCGAGGCAGAGCACAGATACGCAGTATTTT	-	-	TRBV7-2	TRBJ2-3
CASSCVWTSRAQPQHF	TGTGCCAGCAGTTGCGTTTGGACATCGCGAGCTCAGCCCCAGCATTTT	-	-	TRBV28	TRBJ1-5
CASSLGRGDEKLFF	TGTGCCAGCAGCTTAGGCAGGGGAGACGAAAAACTGTTTTTT	once	-	TRBV11-2	TRBJ1-4
CSARGPYEQYF	TGCAGTGCTAGAGGGCCCTACGAGCAGTACTTC	few	-	TRBV20-1	TRBJ2-7
CASSLGVRPRNTEAFF	TGTGCCAGCAGCTTGGGGGTGAGGCCTCGGAACACTGAAGCTTTCTTT	few	-	TRBV5-6	TRBJ1-1
CASSVVPRGGRETQYF	TGTGCCAGCAGCGTAGTCCCCCGGGGCGGGAGGGAGACCCAGTACTTC	-	TRBD2	TRBV9	TRBJ2-5
CASSSLTGLSQNTEAFF	TGTGCCAGCAGCTCACTGACAGGGTTATCGCAGAACACTGAAGCTTTCTTT	-	TRBD1	TRBV11-2	TRBJ1-1
CASSRAAGGGNTIYF	TGTGCCAGCAGCCGGGCGGCGGGGGGTGGAAACACCATATATTTT	few	-	TRBV4-2	TRBJ1-3
CASSYLGRGPGEKLFF	TGTGCCAGCAGTTACCTCGGCAGGGGGCCAGGTGAAAAACTGTTTTTT	-	TRBD1	TRBV6-5	TRBJ1-4
CASSDRGFQETQYF	TGTGCCAGCAGCGATAGGGGGTTCCAAGAGACCCAGTACTTC	-	-	TRBV7-9	TRBJ2-5
CASSQDGLEAFF	TGCGCCAGCAGCCAAGACGGACTTGAAGCTTTCTTT	few	-	TRBV4-1	TRBJ1-1
CASSVQGGKLFF	TGTGCCAGCAGCGTACAGGGTGGAAAACTGTTTTTT	-	-	TRBV11-2	TRBJ1-4
CASSWDCQAHEQFF	TGTGCCAGCAGCTGGGACTGCCAGGCCCATGAGCAGTTCTTC	-	-	TRBV7-3	TRBJ2-1
CSVGRDRNGTYEQYF	TGCAGCGTCGGTCGGGACAGGAATGGGACCTACGAGCAGTACTTC	-	TRBD1	TRBV29-1	TRBJ2-7
CASSQSGGGRAGYEQYF	TGTGCCAGCAGCCAAAGTGGGGGGGGCAGGGCCGGGTACGAGCAGTACTTC	once	-	TRBV28	TRBJ2-7
CASSQGGVPIYNEQFF	TGCGCCAGCAGCCAAGGGGGGGTACCGATATACAATGAGCAGTTCTTC	once	-	TRBV4-3	TRBJ2-1
CASSYSGRDRSYEQYF	TGTGCCAGCAGTTACTCTGGCCGGGACAGATCCTACGAGCAGTACTTC	-	TRBD1	TRBV6-5	TRBJ2-7
CASSETAGYTYEQYF	TGTGCCAGCAGTGAAACGGCAGGCTATACCTACGAGCAGTACTTC	few	-	TRBV6-1	TRBJ2-7
CASSGGPTDTQYF	TGTGCCAGCAGTGGCGGGCCCACAGATACGCAGTATTTT	-	-	TRBV6-4	TRBJ2-3
CASSSHLSSYNEQFF	TGTGCCAGCAGTTCCCACCTGAGCTCCTACAATGAGCAGTTCTTC	-	-	TRBV28	TRBJ2-1
CASSVRSGKVGTGELFF	TGTGCCAGCAGTGTAAGGAGCGGGAAAGTCGGCACCGGGGAGCTGTTTTTT	-	TRBD2	TRBV2	TRBJ2-2
CASSQQASGRSSYEQYF	TGCGCCAGCAGTCAACAGGCCTCTGGGAGGTCCTCCTACGAGCAGTACTTC	once	-	TRBV4-1	TRBJ2-7
CASSHWTSGVKSGELFF	TGTGCCAGCAGCCACTGGACTAGCGGGGTGAAGAGCGGGGAGCTGTTTTTT	-	TRBD2	TRBV11-2	TRBJ2-2
CASSEPAGGPKEQFF	TGTGCCAGCAGCGAGCCAGCGGGAGGGCCGAAAGAGCAGTTCTTC	once	TRBD2	TRBV6-6	TRBJ2-1
CASRGNTEAFF	TGTGCCTCCAGGGGGAACACTGAAGCTTTCTTT	-	-	TRBV6-5	TRBJ1-1
CASSLGTSGRSNEQFF	TGTGCCAGCAGCTTAGGGACTAGCGGGAGAAGTAATGAGCAGTTCTTC	-	TRBD2	TRBV7-8	TRBJ2-1
CASSLASGTAYEQYF	TGTGCCAGCAGCTTGGCTTCCGGAACAGCCTACGAGCAGTACTTC	-	-	TRBV5-4	TRBJ2-7
CASSGDCPRSTGELFF	TGTGCCAGCAGTGGGGACTGCCCGAGGAGCACCGGGGAGCTGTTTTTT	-	-	TRBV6-1	TRBJ2-2
CAWRIVGGADTQYF	TGTGCCTGGAGAATCGTAGGGGGGGCAGATACGCAGTATTTT	-	-	TRBV30	TRBJ2-3
CASGLGQGRREQYF	TGTGCTAGTGGTTTGGGACAGGGCCGCCGTGAGCAGTACTTC	-	TRBD1	TRBV12-5	TRBJ2-7
CASSPHDRCETQYF	TGTGCCAGCTCACCGCATGACAGGTGCGAGACCCAGTACTTC	-	-	TRBV18	TRBJ2-5
CASSLAVRYEQYF	TGTGCCAGCAGCTTAGCAGTCCGCTACGAGCAGTACTTC	once	-	TRBV7-3	TRBJ2-7
CASSSWTGRVAYEQYF	TGTGCCAGCAGTTCCTGGACAGGGCGAGTGGCCTACGAGCAGTACTTC	-	TRBD1	TRBV28	TRBJ2-7
CASSLVSGGVGCGTQYF	TGTGCCAGCAGCTTAGTGTCGGGGGGAGTAGGGTGCGGTACGCAGTATTTT	once	TRBD2	TRBV11-2	TRBJ2-3
CAWSVGGSGTTEQYF	TGTGCCTGGAGTGTCGGAGGTAGCGGAACAACCGAGCAGTACTTC	-	-	TRBV30	TRBJ2-7
CATSREAPHLPRNEQFF	TGTGCCACCAGCAGAGAAGCCCCCCATCTTCCGCGAAATGAGCAGTTCTTC	-	-	TRBV15	TRBJ2-1